This TCR beta chain came from a study of blood T cells in healthy people across ages. This CDR3 is 13 amino acids long. V lost 6 bases, J lost 8 bases, and 15 bases lay in between. Germline V gene lookup returns CDR1 MNHEY and CDR2 SVGAGI. Per-sample PBMC isolation yielded at least 6.5 million cells. It was with a sample-barcoded 5' primer and a J-beta primer mix that a second PCR of about 7 to 12 cycles was run. Each cDNA molecule was tagged by a template-switch adaptor that had 12 random nucleotides. Via MiXCR, TCRdb re-called the 5' RACE reads, giving one row per CDR3 protein. The sample has over 950,000 distinct CDR3 sequences, 45% to 60% seen once.

The clonotype was recovered from a woman aged 60-70 years in good health. The chain combines TRBV6-5 with TRBJ2-3; D assignment may be TRBD1 or TRBD2 (6 bases each). What was sequenced was blood. In DNA, the CDR3 is TGTGCCAGCAGGAAGCTAGAGGGGGGTACGCAGTATTTT. The encoded protein is CASRKLEGGTQYF.